Below, 9 T cell receptor beta chains from the same sample are listed, as sequenced in a study of blood T cell repertoires in COVID-19. Produced via immunoSEQ multiplex PCR; TCRdb's table is partial and in-frame only. The table lists 110,000 or so clones, over 75% of them singletons, with around 4.1% in the top ten. The sequenced material came from peripheral blood. Every receptor here comes from a man between 45 and 60 years old with acute or convalescent COVID-19.

CDR3 in DNA: TGTGCCAGCAGTGGACAGGGAGCTCAGCCCCAGCATTTT. Its translation is CASSGQGAQPQHF. The V call is TRBV2, the J call TRBJ1-5; 7 nucleotides line up with TRBD1. The germline gives CDR1 SNHLY, CDR2 FYNNEI. J lost 6 bases, V lost 4 bases, and 3 bases had no gene match. The CDR3 consists of 13 residues. The full variable domain, completed using reference TRBV2 and TRBJ1-5, is EPEVTQTPSHQVTQMGQEVILRCVPISNHLYFYWYRQILGQKVEFLVSFYNNEISEKSEIFDDQFSVERPDGSNFTLKIRSTKLEDSAMYFCASSGQGAQPQHFGDGTRLSIL.

The CDR3 spells CSAKSSYEQYF. For the CDR3, the DNA is TGCAGTGCTAAGAGCTCCTACGAGCAGTACTTC. V gene TRBV20-1 combines with J gene TRBJ2-7; D gene uncertain. CDR1 and CDR2 from the germline V gene are DFQATT and SNEGSKA (reference sequence). The V end was cut by 4 bases, the J end by 0 bases, with 4 bases between. The CDR3 spans 11 residues.

This chain connects TRBV24-1 to TRBJ2-3; D gene ambiguous. Deletions cut 0 bases from V and 2 bases from J, with 8 bases between. Germline lookup yields CDR1 KGHDR and CDR2 SFDVKD. The length of the CDR3 is 15 residues. CDR3 residues: CATSDLEENTDTQYF. In DNA form, the CDR3 reads TGTGCCACCAGTGATTTGGAGGAAAACACAGATACGCAGTATTTT.

The J gene is TRBJ1-6, the V gene TRBV28; a weak D match, TRBD1 (6 bases). The ends were cut back, 6 bases at V and 5 bases at J, with 14 bases in the middle. This CDR3 spans 15 amino acids. CDR1 is MDHEN and CDR2 is SYDVKM in the germline V gene. This CDR3 is CASRIGQTDNSPLHF. CDR3 in DNA: TGTGCCAGCAGAATCGGACAGACGGATAATTCACCCCTCCACTTT.

V gene TRBV11-3 combines with J gene TRBJ1-3; TRBD1 agrees at 9 bases. Germline values: CDR1 SGHNT, CDR2 YENEEA. After removal of 4 bases from V and 2 bases from J, the junction contained 0 bases not matched to a gene. The CDR3 runs to 14 residues. The CDR3 region is CASSWTGAGNTIYF. CDR3 nucleotide sequence: TGTGCCAGCAGCTGGACAGGGGCTGGAAACACCATATATTTT.

The chain uses TRBV10-3 and TRBJ1-5; no firm D call. The CDR3 sequence is 15 residues long. Deletions cut 2 bases from V and 2 bases from J, with 10 bases between. CDR1 is ENHRY, CDR2 SYGVKD, per germline. The DNA of the CDR3 is TGTGCCATCAGTGAGGAGCAACGCGGCAATCAGCCCCAGCATTTT. Amino acids: CAISEEQRGNQPQHF.

This clone has only a few counts. In nucleotides, the CDR3 is TGTGCCAGCAGGATGGACAGGGTGAGGAATTCACCCCTCCACTTT. Protein: CASRMDRVRNSPLHF. This rearrangement joins TRBV5-6 to TRBJ1-6; 8 bases map to TRBD1. The CDR3 length is 15 residues. The V gene end was trimmed by 5 bases and the J gene end by 7 bases; junction bases not matched to a gene: 8. Germline loops: CDR1 SGHDT, CDR2 YYEEEE. Full variable domain (outside the CDR3, taken from reference TRBV5-6 and TRBJ1-6): DAGVTQSPTHLIKTRGQQVTLRCSPKSGHDTVSWYQQALGQGPQFIFQYYEEEERQRGNFPDRFSGHQFPNYSSELNVNALLLGDSALYLCASRMDRVRNSPLHFGNGTRLTVT.

This clone came up once. This chain's CDR3 is CASSLTSGAQETQYF. In nucleotides, the CDR3 is TGTGCCAGCAGCTTGACTAGCGGAGCTCAAGAGACCCAGTACTTC. This chain connects TRBV5-4 to TRBJ2-5; 8 nucleotides line up with TRBD2. The V gene end was trimmed by 1 base and the J gene end by 2 bases; junction bases not matched to a gene: 4. This CDR3 has 15 amino acids. The germline V gene has CDR1 SGHNT and CDR2 YYREEE (reference sequence).

This chain uses TRBV14 with TRBJ2-4, with D tentatively TRBD2 (6 bases). CDR1 and CDR2 from the germline V gene are SGHDN and FVKESK. CDR3 length equals 15 residues. Trimming stripped 1 base from V and 8 bases from J, with 15 bases between. The CDR3 spells CASSQVAGSFDIQYF. CDR3 nucleotides: TGTGCCAGCAGCCAAGTCGCGGGGAGTTTTGACATTCAGTACTTC.